This T cell receptor (beta chain) was observed in a study of T cells in Graves' hyperthyroidism and ophthalmopathy. Study details: Peripheral blood was obtained at initial diagnosis, preceding any treatment.

CDR1 is MDHEN and CDR2 is SYDVKM in the germline V gene. V was pared by 5 bases and J by 4 bases, with 15 bases between. This CDR3 is built from 15 residues. A note on this clonotype: Its antigen is undetermined.

Points from the study as a whole: Blood samples included most of the expanded thyroid clonotypes exceeding 0.001.

From RNA transcripts, TCR beta CDR3 regions were amplified. HTBI primers were the set used in a first-round RT-PCR of the TCR CDR3. TCRdb fed the multiplex PCR reads into MiXCR, producing one record per CDR3 protein. The table lists a few hundred thousand distinct CDR3 sequences, approximately 16% of them singletons. The specimen sequenced was blood. The chain joins TRBV28 to TRBJ2-1; D remains unclear. The TCR was taken from a woman in her fifties or sixties with Graves' hyperthyroidism that later progressed to Graves' ophthalmopathy. CDR3 nucleotides: TGTGCCAGCAGTCCTTTGGACGGCGTATACAATGAGCAGTTCTTC. Its protein is CASSPLDGVYNEQFF.